This T cell receptor beta chain was observed in a study of blood T cell repertoires in COVID-19. Study background: Researchers got acute and convalescent COVID-19 samples from the United States, Italy and Spain. T cells, B-cell-depleted T cells, or PBMCs supplied cDNA or gDNA.

The CDR3 is 16 amino acids. Trimming stripped 3 bases from V and 0 bases from J, with 11 bases between. The V gene's germline CDR1 is KGHDR and CDR2 SFDVKD. How the authors handled the data: Amplification from reference gene primers served as the basis for estimated nucleated cell counts. Repertoires were generated with immunoSEQ multiplex PCR, while TCRdb's copy carries only in-frame clones and drops some. The V and J calls and clone size were taken over from that table, and D and trimming were inferred from the DNA. There are about 59,000 clones in the sample; 75% to 95% occur only once, and 15% to 20% lies in the top ten.

This chain uses TRBV24-1 with TRBJ2-1; possibly TRBD1 for D (5 bases). The sample comprised peripheral blood. The TCR originated in a man at least 80 years old with acute or convalescent COVID-19. CDR3 sequence (DNA): TGTGCCACCAGTGATCGTACAGGTACCTCCTACAATGAGCAGTTCTTC. Its translation: CATSDRTGTSYNEQFF.